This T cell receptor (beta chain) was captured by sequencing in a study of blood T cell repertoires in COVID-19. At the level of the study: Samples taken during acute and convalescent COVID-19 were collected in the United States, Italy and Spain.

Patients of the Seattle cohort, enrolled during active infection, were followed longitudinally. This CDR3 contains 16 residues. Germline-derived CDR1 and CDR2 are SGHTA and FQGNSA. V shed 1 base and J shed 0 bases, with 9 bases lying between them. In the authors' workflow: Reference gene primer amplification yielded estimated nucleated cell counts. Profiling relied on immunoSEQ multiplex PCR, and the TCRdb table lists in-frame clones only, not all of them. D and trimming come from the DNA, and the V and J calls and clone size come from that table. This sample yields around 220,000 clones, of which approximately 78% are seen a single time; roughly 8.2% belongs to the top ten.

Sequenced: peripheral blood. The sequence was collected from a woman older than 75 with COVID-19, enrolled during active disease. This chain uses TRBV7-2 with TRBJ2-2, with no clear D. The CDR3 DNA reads TGTGCCAGCAGCTTAGTCGGTGAAACGAACACCGGGGAGCTGTTTTTT. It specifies CASSLVGETNTGELFF. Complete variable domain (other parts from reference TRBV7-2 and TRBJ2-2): GAGVSQSPSNKVTEKGKDVELRCDPISGHTALYWYRQSLGQGLEFLIYFQGNSAPDKSGLPSDRFSAERTGGSVSTLTIQRTQQEDSAVYLCASSLVGETNTGELFFGEGSRLTVL.